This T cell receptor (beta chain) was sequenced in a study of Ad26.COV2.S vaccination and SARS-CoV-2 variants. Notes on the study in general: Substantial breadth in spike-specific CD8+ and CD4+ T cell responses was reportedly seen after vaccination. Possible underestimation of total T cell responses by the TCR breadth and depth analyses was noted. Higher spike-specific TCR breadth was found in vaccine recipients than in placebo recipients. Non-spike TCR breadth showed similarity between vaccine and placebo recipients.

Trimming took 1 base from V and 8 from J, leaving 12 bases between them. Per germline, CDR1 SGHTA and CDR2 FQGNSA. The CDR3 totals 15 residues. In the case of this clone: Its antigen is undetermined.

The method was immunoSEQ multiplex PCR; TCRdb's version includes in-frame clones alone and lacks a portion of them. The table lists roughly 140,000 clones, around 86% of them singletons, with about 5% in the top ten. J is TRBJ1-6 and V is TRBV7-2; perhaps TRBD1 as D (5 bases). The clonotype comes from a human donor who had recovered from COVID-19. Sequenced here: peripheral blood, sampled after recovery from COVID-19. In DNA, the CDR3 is TGTGCCAGCAGCTTAGAGCGGGGGTCGGATTCACCCCTCCACTTT. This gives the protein CASSLERGSDSPLHF.